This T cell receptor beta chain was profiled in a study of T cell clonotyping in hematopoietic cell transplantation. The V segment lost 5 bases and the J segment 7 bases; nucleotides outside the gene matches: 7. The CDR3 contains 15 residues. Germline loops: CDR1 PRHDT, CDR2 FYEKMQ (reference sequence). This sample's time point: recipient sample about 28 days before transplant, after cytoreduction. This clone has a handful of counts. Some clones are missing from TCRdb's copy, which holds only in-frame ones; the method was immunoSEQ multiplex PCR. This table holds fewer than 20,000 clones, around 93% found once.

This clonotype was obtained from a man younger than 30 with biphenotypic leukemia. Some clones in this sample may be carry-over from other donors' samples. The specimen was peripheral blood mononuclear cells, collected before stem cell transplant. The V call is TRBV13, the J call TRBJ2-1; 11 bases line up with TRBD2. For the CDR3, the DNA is TGTGCCAGCAGCACGCGACTAGCGGGACTAAATGAGCAGTTCTTC. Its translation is CASSTRLAGLNEQFF. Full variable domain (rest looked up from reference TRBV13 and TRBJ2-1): AAGVIQSPRHLIKEKRETATLKCYPIPRHDTVYWYQQGPGQDPQFLISFYEKMQSDKGSIPDRFSAQQFSDYHSELNMSSLELGDSALYFCASSTRLAGLNEQFFGPGTRLTVL.